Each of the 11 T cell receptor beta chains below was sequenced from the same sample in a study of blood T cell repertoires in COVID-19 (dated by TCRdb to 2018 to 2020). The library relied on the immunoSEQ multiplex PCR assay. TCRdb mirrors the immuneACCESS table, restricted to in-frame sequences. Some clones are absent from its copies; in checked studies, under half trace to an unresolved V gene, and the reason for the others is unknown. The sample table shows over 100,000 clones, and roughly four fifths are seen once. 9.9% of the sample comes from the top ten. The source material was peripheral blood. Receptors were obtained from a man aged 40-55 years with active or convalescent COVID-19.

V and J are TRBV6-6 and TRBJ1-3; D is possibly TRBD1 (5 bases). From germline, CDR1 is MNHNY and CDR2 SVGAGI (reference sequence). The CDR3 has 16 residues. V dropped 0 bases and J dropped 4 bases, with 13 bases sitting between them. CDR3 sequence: CASSYSNPGMGNTIYF. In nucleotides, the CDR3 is TGTGCCAGCAGTTACTCAAACCCAGGGATGGGAAACACCATATATTTT.

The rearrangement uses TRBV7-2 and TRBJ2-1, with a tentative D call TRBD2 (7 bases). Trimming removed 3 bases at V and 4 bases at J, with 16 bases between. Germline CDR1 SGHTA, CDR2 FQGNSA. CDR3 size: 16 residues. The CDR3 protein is CASSLIGGRTYNEQFF. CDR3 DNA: TGTGCCAGCAGCTTGATCGGGGGGCGGACTTACAATGAGCAGTTCTTC.

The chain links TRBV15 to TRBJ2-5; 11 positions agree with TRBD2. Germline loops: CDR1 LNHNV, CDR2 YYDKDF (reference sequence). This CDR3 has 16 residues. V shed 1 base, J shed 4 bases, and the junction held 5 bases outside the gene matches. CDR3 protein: CATSRAQTSGVETQYF. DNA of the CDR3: TGTGCCACCAGCAGAGCACAGACTAGCGGGGTAGAGACCCAGTACTTC.

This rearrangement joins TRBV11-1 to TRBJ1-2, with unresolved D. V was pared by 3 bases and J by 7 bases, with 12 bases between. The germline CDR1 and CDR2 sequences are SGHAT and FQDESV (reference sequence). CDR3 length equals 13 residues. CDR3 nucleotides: TGTGCCAGCAGCTTTGAGGAAACGGGTGGCTACACCTTC. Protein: CASSFEETGGYTF.

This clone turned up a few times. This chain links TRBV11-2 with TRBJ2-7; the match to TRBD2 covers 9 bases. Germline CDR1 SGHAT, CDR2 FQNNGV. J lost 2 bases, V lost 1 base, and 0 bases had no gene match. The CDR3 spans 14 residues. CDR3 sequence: CASSLVAGAYEQYF. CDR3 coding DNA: TGTGCCAGCAGCTTAGTAGCGGGGGCCTACGAGCAGTACTTC.

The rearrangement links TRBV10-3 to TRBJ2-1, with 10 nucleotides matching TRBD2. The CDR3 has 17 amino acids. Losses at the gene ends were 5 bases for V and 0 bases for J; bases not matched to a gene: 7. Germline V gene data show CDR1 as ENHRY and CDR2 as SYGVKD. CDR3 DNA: TGTGCCATCAGTTCTAGCGGGGGACCGAGCTCCTACAATGAGCAGTTCTTC. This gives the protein CAISSSGGPSSYNEQFF.

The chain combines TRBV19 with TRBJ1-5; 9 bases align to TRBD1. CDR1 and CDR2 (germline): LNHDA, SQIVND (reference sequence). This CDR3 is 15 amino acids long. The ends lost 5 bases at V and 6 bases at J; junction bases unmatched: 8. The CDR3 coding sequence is TGTGCCAGTAGTGGGACAGGGACGGGGAGTCAGCCCCAGCATTTT. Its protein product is CASSGTGTGSQPQHF.

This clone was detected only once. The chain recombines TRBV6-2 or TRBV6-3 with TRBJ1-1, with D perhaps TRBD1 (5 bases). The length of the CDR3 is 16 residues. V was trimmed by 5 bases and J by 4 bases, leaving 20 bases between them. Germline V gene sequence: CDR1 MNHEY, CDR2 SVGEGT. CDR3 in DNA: TGTGCCAGCAGTCGCCTGGAGACAGCATTGGGCACTGAAGCTTTCTTT. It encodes CASSRLETALGTEAFF.

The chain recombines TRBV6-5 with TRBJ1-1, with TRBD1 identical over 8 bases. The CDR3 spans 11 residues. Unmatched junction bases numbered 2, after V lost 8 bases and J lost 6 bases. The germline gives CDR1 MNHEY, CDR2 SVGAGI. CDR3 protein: CASLTGAEAFF. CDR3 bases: TGTGCCAGCTTGACAGGGGCTGAAGCTTTCTTT.

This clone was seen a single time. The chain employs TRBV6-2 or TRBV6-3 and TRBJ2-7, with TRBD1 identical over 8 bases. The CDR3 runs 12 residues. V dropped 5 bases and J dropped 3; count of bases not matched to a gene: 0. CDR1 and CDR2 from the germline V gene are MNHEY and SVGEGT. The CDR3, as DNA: TGTGCCAGCAGTGACAGGGGCTACGAGCAGTACTTC. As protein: CASSDRGYEQYF.

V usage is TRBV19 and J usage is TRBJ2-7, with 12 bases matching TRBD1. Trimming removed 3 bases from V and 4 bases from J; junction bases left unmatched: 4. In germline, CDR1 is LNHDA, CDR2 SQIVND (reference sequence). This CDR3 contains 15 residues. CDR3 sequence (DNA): TGTGCCAGTAGTATCCCGGGACAGGGGGCTTACGAGCAGTACTTC. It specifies CASSIPGQGAYEQYF.